A single sample gave rise to the 15 T cell receptor beta chains below, sequenced in a study of shared clonotypes between healthy human individuals. Here immunoSEQ multiplex PCR was the method, and the copy in TCRdb shows in-frame clones only, minus some. The table includes fewer than 1.4 million clones, roughly 74% detected once. Sequenced: memory CD4+ T cells from PBMCs. Subset specified: CD45RA-negative fraction. All receptors derive from a man younger than 35 in good health. Some clones in this sample may be carry-over from other donors' samples.

A few counts support this clone. The rearrangement uses TRBV4-3 and TRBJ1-5; TRBD1 is a possible D gene (5 bases). Between the trimmed V and J ends, which lost 4 bases and 0 bases, there was a span of 10 bases. The CDR3 extends over 15 amino acids. The V gene's germline CDR1 is LGHNA and CDR2 YSLEER. CDR3 nucleotides: TGCGCCAGCAGCCTGACAGCGGATAGCAATCAGCCCCAGCATTTT. Protein: CASSLTADSNQPQHF.

This sequence joins TRBV7-8 and TRBJ1-2; D is uncertain. Trimming removed 3 bases at V and 7 bases at J, with 18 bases between. The CDR3 runs 15 residues. In germline, CDR1 is SGHVS, CDR2 FQNEAQ. This CDR3 reads CASSLSGGGLGGYTF. In nucleotides, the CDR3 is TGTGCCAGCAGCTTGTCGGGAGGCGGACTAGGTGGCTACACCTTC.

This clone was found a few times. Germline is not matched at one junction end, which may reflect a read error. This sequence joins TRBV5-4 and TRBJ1-3; no clear D gene. Germline V gene data show CDR1 as SGHNT and CDR2 as YYREEE (reference sequence). The CDR3 loop spans 13 amino acids. This CDR3 reads CASSFRTGNTIYF. CDR3 coding DNA: TGTGCCAGCAGCTTCCGAACTGGAAACACTATATATTTT.

This clone occurred a few times. The J gene is TRBJ2-2, the V gene TRBV29-1, with 12 bases lining up with TRBD1. The J segment lost 8 bases and the V segment lost 6 bases, leaving 4 bases of the junction unmatched. CDR3 length: 13 amino acids. CDR1 is SQVTM, CDR2 ANQGSEA, per germline. CDR3 in amino acids: CSVWDRGHGELFF. The CDR3 bases are TGCAGCGTGTGGGACAGGGGGCATGGGGAGCTGTTTTTT.

A single count supports this clone. V and J are TRBV5-1 and TRBJ2-7; 10 bases are a match to TRBD2. Unmatched junction bases numbered 5, after V lost 0 bases and J lost 5 bases. The length of the CDR3 is 15 residues. Germline CDR1 reads SGHRS; CDR2 reads YFSETQ. CDR3 protein: CASSLGLAGAHEQYF. CDR3 coding DNA: TGCGCCAGCAGCTTGGGGCTAGCGGGAGCCCACGAGCAGTACTTC.

V usage is TRBV7-6 and J usage is TRBJ2-3, with 9 nucleotides matching TRBD2. Germline lookup yields CDR1 SGHVS and CDR2 FNYEAQ. This CDR3 spans 16 amino acids. Trimming took 1 base from V and 3 from J; bases not matched to a gene: 5. The DNA for the CDR3 is TGTGCCAGCAGCTTAGGCGGGAGGGCCGTTACAGATACGCAGTATTTT. Amino acid sequence: CASSLGGRAVTDTQYF. Full variable domain (remainder filled in from reference TRBV7-6 and TRBJ2-3): GAGVSQSPRYKVTKRGQDVALRCDPISGHVSLYWYRQALGQGPEFLTYFNYEAQQDKSGLPNDRFSAERPEGSISTLTIQRTEQRDSAMYRCASSLGGRAVTDTQYFGPGTRLTVL.

The chain has TRBV2 and TRBJ1-1, with D uncertain. Trimming removed 2 bases from V and 1 base from J, with 8 bases in between. Germline CDR1 SNHLY, CDR2 FYNNEI. The CDR3 consists of 14 residues. CDR3 sequence reads: CASSEKSANTEAFF. The CDR3 DNA reads as TGTGCCAGCAGTGAAAAGTCCGCGAACACTGAAGCTTTCTTT.

The J gene is TRBJ1-2, the V gene TRBV2; D is possibly TRBD1 (6 bases). The CDR3 loop spans 13 amino acids. Germline assignment: CDR1 SNHLY and CDR2 FYNNEI. V lost 6 bases and J 3 bases, leaving 11 bases between the germline ends. The CDR3 spells CASRVGADYGYTF. The CDR3 DNA reads as TGTGCCAGCAGGGTGGGGGCGGACTATGGCTACACCTTC.

In this sample, this clone turned up a few times. The chain is built from TRBV18 and TRBJ1-5; D is possibly TRBD1 (5 bases). This CDR3 has 14 amino acids. Germline CDR1 reads KGHSH; CDR2 reads LQKENI. V was pared by 5 bases and J by 2 bases, with 10 bases between. The CDR3 coding sequence is TGTGCCAGCTCAGGGGGGACGGGCAATCAGCCCCAGCATTTT. It encodes CASSGGTGNQPQHF.

The chain recombines TRBV18 with TRBJ2-1; 11 bases match TRBD2. With 3 bases clipped from V and 5 bases from J, the junction kept 12 bases outside the gene matches. This CDR3 comprises 18 residues. Germline values: CDR1 KGHSH, CDR2 LQKENI. The CDR3 loop is CASSPPGLAALRDNEQFF. DNA of the CDR3: TGTGCCAGCTCACCTCCGGGACTAGCGGCCCTAAGGGACAATGAGCAGTTCTTC.

V and J are TRBV5-4 and TRBJ2-1; D gene ambiguous. The CDR3 is 13 amino acids. The V gene lost 0 bases and the J gene lost 5 bases, with 6 bases spanning the gap. Germline V gene sequence: CDR1 SGHNT, CDR2 YYREEE (reference sequence). The CDR3 sequence is CASSLARNNEQFF. DNA of the CDR3: TGTGCCAGCAGCTTGGCCCGGAACAATGAGCAGTTCTTC.

The rearrangement links TRBV6-1 to TRBJ2-7; 7 bases line up with TRBD2. V lost 6 bases, J lost 3 bases, and 11 bases stayed unmatched. CDR1 MNHNS and CDR2 SASEGT come from the germline V gene. This CDR3 spans 15 amino acids. The CDR3 coding sequence is TGTGCCAGCAGACCCGGTTGGGGGGGGAGCTACGAGCAGTACTTC. Its translation: CASRPGWGGSYEQYF.

The chain combines TRBV18 with TRBJ1-2; D gene ambiguous. The CDR3 runs 14 residues. The ends were cut back, 4 bases at V and 4 bases at J, with 13 bases in the middle. CDR1 and CDR2 (germline): KGHSH, LQKENI. The CDR3 reads CASSLSQESYGYTF. The CDR3 DNA reads TGTGCCAGCTCACTGTCCCAGGAAAGCTATGGCTACACCTTC. Full variable domain (outside the CDR3, taken from reference TRBV18 and TRBJ1-2): NAGVMQNPRHLVRRRGQEARLRCSPMKGHSHVYWYRQLPEEGLKFMVYLQKENIIDESGMPKERFSAEFPKEGPSILRIQQVVRGDSAAYFCASSLSQESYGYTFGSGTRLTVV.

The J gene is TRBJ1-4, the V gene TRBV30, with 8 positions matching TRBD1. Per germline, CDR1 GTSNPN and CDR2 SVGIG (reference sequence). CDR3 size: 16 residues. V gave up 2 bases and J gave up 8 bases; unmatched junction bases: 13. The CDR3 nucleotides read TGTGCCTGGAGTTTGGGGCAGGGGGCGGTGGGAGAAAAACTGTTTTTT. It encodes CAWSLGQGAVGEKLFF.

This clone came up once. The chain is built from TRBV7-8 and TRBJ2-2; TRBD2 might be the D (6 bases). The CDR3 has 15 residues. Trimming cost V 5 bases and J 5 bases, with 15 bases left between them. The germline V gene has CDR1 SGHVS and CDR2 FQNEAQ. CDR3: CASSKPRAGTGELFF. For the CDR3, the DNA is TGTGCCAGCAGCAAACCTCGGGCGGGAACCGGGGAGCTGTTTTTT.